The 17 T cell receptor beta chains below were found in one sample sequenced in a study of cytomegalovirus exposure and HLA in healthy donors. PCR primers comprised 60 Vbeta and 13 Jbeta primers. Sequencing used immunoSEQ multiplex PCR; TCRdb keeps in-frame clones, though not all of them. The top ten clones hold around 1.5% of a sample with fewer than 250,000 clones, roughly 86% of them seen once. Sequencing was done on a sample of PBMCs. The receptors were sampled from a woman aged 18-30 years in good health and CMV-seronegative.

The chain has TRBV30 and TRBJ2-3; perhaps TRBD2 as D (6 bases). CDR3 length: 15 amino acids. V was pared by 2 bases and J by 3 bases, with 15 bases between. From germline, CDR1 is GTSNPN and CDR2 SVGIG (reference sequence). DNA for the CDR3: TGTGCCTGGAGTTACTCGGACCTAGCGACAGATACGCAGTATTTT. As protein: CAWSYSDLATDTQYF.

The CDR3 DNA reads as TGTGCCAGCAGCATCCTAGGAGAAGAGACCCAGTACTTC. Translation: CASSILGEETQYF. V and J are TRBV5-5 and TRBJ2-5; no firm D call. Trimming took off 4 bases at V and 3 bases at J, with 10 bases between the two ends. Germline V gene sequence: CDR1 SGHKS, CDR2 YYEKEE (reference sequence). The CDR3 runs to 13 residues.

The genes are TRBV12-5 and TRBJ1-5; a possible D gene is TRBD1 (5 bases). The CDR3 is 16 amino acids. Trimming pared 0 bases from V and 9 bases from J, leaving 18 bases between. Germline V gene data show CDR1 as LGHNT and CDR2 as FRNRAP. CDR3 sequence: CASGLVKRAGGGPQHF. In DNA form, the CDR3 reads TGTGCTAGTGGTTTGGTAAAGAGGGCCGGCGGGGGGCCCCAGCATTTT.

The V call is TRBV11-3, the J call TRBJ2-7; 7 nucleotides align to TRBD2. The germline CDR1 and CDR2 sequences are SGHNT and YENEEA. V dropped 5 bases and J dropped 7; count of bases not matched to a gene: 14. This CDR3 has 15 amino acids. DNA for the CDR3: TGTGCCAGCAGCCGTATGGGGGACTACCTATCAGAGCAGTACTTC. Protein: CASSRMGDYLSEQYF.

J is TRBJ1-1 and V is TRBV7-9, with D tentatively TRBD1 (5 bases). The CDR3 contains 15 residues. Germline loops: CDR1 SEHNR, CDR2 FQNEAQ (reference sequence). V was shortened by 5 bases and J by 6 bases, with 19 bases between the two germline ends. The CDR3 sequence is CASSPAPGGFPEAFF. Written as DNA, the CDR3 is TGTGCCAGCAGCCCCGCCCCGGGGGGATTCCCTGAAGCTTTCTTT.

CDR3 amino acids: CASSGDRGVYEQYF. In DNA form, the CDR3 reads TGTGCCAGCAGCGGGGACAGGGGAGTTTACGAGCAGTACTTC. The V gene is TRBV5-4, the J gene TRBJ2-5; TRBD1 matches at 10 bases. TRBJ2-7 explains the end of the DNA better; the J call may be wrong. CDR1 is SGHNT and CDR2 is YYREEE in the germline V gene (reference sequence). There are 14 residues in the CDR3.

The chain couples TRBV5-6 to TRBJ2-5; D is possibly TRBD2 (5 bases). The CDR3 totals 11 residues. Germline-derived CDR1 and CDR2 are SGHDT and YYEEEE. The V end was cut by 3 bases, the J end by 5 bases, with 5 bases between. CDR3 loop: CASSWRETQYF. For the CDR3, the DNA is TGTGCCAGCAGCTGGAGGGAGACCCAGTACTTC.

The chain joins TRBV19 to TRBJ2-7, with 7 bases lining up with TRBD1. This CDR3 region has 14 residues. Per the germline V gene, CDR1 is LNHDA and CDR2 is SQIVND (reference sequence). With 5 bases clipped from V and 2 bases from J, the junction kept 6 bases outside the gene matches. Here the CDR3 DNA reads TGTGCCAGTAGTGACAGGGATGTGGCCTACGAGCAGTACTTC. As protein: CASSDRDVAYEQYF.

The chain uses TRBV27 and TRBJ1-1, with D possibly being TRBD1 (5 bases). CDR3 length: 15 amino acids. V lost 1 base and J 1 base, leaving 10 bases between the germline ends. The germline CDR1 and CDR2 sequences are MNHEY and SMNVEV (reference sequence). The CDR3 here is CASSLYRTPNTEAFF. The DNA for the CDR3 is TGTGCCAGCAGTTTATACAGGACCCCGAACACTGAAGCTTTCTTT.

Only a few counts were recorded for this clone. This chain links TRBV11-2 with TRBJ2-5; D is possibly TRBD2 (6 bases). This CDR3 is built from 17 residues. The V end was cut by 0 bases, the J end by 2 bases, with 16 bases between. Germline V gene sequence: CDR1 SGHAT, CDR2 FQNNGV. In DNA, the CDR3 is TGTGCCAGCAGCTTAGATCGGGTCGGGGGACGGCAAGAGACCCAGTACTTC. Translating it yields CASSLDRVGGRQETQYF. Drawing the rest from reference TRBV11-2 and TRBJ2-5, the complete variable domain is EAGVAQSPRYKIIEKRQSVAFWCNPISGHATLYWYQQILGQGPKLLIQFQNNGVVDDSQLPKDRFSAERLKGVDSTLKIQPAKLEDSAVYLCASSLDRVGGRQETQYFGPGTRLLVL.

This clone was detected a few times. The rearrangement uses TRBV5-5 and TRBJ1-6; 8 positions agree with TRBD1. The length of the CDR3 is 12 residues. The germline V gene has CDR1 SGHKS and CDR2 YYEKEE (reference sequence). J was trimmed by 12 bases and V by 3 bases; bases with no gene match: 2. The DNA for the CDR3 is TGTGCCAGCAGCTCGACAGGGGAACCCCTCCACTTT. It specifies CASSSTGEPLHF.

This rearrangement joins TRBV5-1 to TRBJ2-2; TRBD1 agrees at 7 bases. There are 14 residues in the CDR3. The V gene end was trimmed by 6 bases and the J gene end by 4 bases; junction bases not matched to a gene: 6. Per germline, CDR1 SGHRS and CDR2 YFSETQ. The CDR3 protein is CASKETGTTGELFF. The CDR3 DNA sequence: TGCGCCAGCAAGGAGACAGGGACCACCGGGGAGCTGTTTTTT.

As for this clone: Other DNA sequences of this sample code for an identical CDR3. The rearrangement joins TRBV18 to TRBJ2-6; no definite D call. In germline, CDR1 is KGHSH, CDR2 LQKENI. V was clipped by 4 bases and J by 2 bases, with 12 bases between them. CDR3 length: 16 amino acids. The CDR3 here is CASSRAVGAGANVLTF. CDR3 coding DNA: TGTGCCAGCTCACGGGCAGTTGGTGCTGGGGCCAACGTCCTGACTTTC.

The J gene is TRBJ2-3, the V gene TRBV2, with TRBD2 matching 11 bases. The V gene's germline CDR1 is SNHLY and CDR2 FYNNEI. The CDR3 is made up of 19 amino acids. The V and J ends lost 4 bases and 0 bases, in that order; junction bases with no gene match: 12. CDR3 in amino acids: CASSVTGTSGSTSTDTQYF. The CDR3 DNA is TGTGCCAGCAGTGTTACCGGGACTAGCGGTTCTACTAGCACAGATACGCAGTATTTT.

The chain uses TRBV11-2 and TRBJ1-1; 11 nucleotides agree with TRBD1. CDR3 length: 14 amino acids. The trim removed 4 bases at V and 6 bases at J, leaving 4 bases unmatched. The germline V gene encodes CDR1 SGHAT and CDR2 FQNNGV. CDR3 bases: TGTGCCAGCAGCTCCCCGGGACAGGGGGCTGAAGCTTTCTTT. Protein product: CASSSPGQGAEAFF.

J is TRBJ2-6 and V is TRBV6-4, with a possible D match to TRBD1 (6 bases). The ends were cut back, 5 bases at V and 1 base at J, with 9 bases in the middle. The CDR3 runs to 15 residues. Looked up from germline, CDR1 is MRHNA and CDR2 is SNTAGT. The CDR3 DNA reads TGTGCCAGCAGTCCCGACAGGTCTGGGGCCAACGTCCTGACTTTC. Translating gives CASSPDRSGANVLTF.

The CDR3, as DNA: TGTGCCAGCAGCCCACCCCTCGGACAGGGAGGCTTGAGGGCTTTCTTT. This sequence encodes CASSPPLGQGGLRAFF. The chain employs TRBV28 and TRBJ1-1; 8 bases agree with TRBD1. After removal of 6 bases from V and 11 bases from J, the junction contained 20 bases not matched to a gene. The CDR3 runs 16 residues. Germline lookup yields CDR1 MDHEN and CDR2 SYDVKM.